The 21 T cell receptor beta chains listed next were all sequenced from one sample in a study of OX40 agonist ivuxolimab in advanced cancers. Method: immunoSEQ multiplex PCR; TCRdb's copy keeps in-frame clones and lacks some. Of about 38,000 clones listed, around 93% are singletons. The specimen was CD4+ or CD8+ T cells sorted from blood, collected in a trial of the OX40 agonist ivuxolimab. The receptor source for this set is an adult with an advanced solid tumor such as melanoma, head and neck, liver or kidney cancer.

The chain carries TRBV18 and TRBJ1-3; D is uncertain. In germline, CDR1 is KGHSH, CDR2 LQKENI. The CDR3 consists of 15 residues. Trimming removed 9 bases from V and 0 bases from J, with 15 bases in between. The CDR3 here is CASQGEGSSGNTIYF. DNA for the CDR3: TGTGCCAGTCAAGGTGAAGGGAGCTCTGGAAACACCATATATTTT.

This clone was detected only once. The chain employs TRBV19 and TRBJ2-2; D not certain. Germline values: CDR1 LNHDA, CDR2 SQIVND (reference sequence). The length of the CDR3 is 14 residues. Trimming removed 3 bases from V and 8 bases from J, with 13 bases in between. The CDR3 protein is CASSMRSLLGELFF. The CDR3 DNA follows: TGTGCCAGTAGTATGCGGAGTCTGCTGGGGGAGCTGTTTTTT.

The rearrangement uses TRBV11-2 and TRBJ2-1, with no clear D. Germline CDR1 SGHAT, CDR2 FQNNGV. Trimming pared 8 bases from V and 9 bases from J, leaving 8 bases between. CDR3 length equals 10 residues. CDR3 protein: CASGASEQFF. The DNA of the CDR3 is TGTGCCAGCGGAGCGAGTGAGCAGTTCTTC.

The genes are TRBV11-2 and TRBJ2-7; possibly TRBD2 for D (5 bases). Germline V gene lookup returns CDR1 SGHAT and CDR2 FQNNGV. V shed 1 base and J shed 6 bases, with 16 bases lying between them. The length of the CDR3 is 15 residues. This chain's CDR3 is CASSLAGIGSGEQYF. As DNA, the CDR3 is TGTGCCAGCAGCTTAGCGGGGATTGGGTCGGGCGAGCAGTACTTC.

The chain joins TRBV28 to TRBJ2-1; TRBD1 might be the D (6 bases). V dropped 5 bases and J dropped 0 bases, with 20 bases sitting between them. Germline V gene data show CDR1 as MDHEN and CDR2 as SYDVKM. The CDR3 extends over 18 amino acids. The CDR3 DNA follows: TGTGCCAGCAGTGGTAGACAGGTACTCCGGGGCTCCTACAATGAGCAGTTCTTC. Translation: CASSGRQVLRGSYNEQFF.

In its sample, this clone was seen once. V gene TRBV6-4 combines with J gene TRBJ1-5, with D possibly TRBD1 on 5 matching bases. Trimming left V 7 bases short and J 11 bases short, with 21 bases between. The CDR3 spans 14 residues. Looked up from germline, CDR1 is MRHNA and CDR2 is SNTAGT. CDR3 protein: CASMNIGEAESQHF. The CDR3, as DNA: TGTGCCAGCATGAATATAGGGGAAGCTGAGTCCCAGCATTTT.

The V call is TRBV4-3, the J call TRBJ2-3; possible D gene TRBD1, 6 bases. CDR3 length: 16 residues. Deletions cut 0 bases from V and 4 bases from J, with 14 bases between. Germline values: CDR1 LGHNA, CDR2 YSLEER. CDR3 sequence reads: CASSQDRGTRADTQYF. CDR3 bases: TGCGCCAGCAGCCAAGACAGGGGTACTAGAGCAGATACGCAGTATTTT.

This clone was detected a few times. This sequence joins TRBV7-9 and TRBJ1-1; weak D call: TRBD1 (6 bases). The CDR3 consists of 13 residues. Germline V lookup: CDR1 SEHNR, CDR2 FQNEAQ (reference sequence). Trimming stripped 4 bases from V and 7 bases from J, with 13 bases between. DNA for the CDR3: TGTGCCAGCAGCTCCGGACAGACCTTTGAAGCTTTCTTT. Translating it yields CASSSGQTFEAFF.

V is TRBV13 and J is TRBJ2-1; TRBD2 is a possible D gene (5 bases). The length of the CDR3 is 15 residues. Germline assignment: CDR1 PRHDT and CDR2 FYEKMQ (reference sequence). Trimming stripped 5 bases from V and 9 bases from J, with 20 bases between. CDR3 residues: CASSPVSDDEGEQFF. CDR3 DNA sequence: TGTGCCAGCAGCCCCGTCTCGGACGACGAGGGTGAGCAGTTCTTC. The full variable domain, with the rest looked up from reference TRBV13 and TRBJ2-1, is AAGVIQSPRHLIKEKRETATLKCYPIPRHDTVYWYQQGPGQDPQFLISFYEKMQSDKGSIPDRFSAQQFSDYHSELNMSSLELGDSALYFCASSPVSDDEGEQFFGPGTRLTVL.

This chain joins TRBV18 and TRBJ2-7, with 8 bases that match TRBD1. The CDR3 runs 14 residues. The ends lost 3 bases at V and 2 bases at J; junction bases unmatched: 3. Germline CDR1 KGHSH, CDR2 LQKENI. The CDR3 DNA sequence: TGTGCCAGCTCACCGGCGACAGGGGCCTACGAGCAGTACTTC. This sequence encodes CASSPATGAYEQYF.

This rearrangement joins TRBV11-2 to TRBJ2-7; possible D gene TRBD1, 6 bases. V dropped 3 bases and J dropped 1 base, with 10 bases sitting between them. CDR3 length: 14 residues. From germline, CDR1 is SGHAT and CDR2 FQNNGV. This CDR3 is CASSLGTLSYEQYF. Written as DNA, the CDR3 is TGTGCCAGCAGCTTGGGGACACTGTCCTACGAGCAGTACTTC.

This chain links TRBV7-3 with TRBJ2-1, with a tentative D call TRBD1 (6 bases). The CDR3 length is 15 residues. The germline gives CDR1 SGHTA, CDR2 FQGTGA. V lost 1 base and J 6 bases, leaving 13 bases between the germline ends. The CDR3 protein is CASSLIGGEVNEQFF. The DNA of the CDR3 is TGTGCCAGCAGCTTAATAGGGGGAGAGGTCAATGAGCAGTTCTTC.

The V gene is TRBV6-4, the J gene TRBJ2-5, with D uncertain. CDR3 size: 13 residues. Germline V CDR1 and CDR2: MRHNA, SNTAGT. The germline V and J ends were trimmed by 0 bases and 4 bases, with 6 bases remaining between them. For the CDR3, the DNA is TGTGCCAGCAGTGACTCGATTGTAGAGACCCAGTACTTC. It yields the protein CASSDSIVETQYF.

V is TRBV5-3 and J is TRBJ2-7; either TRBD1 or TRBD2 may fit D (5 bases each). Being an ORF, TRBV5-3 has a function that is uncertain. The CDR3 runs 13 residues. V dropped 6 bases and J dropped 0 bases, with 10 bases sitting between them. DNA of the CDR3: TGTGCCAGAAAAAGGGGAGCCTCCTACGAGCAGTACGTC. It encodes CARKRGASYEQYV.

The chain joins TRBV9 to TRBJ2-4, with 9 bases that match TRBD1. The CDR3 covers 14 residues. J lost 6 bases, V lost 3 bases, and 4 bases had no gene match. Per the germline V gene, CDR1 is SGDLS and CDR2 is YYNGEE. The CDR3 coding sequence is TGTGCCAGCAGCGGGGGACAGGGACCAAACATTCAGTACTTC. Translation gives CASSGGQGPNIQYF.

DNA for the CDR3: TGCGCCAGCAGCTTTGCTGGGGGGAGCACTGAAGCTTTCTTT. As protein: CASSFAGGSTEAFF. The V and J genes are TRBV5-1 and TRBJ1-1, with D perhaps matching TRBD1 (5 bases). CDR3 length: 14 residues. V gave up 2 bases and J gave up 4 bases, with 12 bases separating them. Germline V gene data show CDR1 as SGHRS and CDR2 as YFSETQ.

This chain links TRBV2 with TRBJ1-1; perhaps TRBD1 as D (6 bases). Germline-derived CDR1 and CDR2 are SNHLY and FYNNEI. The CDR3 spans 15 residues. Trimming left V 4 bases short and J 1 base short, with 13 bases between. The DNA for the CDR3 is TGTGCCAGCAGTGCTAGCGGGACACCGAACACTGAAGCTTTCTTT. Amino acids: CASSASGTPNTEAFF.

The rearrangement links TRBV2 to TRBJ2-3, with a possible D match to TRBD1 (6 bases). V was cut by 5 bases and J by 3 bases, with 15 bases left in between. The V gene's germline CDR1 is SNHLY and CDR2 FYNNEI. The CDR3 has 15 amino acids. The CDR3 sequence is CASSTKGVRTDTQYF. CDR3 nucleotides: TGTGCCAGCAGTACTAAGGGGGTAAGGACAGATACGCAGTATTTT.

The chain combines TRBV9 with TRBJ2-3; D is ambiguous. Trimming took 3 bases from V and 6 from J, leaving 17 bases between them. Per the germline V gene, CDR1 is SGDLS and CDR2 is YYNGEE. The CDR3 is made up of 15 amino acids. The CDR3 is CASSGGERFPDTQYF. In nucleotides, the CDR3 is TGTGCCAGCAGCGGCGGCGAAAGGTTTCCTGATACGCAGTATTTT.

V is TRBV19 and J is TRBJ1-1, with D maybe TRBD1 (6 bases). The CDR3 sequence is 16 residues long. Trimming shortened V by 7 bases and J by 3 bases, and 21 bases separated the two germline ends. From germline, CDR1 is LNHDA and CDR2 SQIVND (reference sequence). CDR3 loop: CASMRRPERGDTEAFF. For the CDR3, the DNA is TGTGCCAGTATGAGACGGCCGGAAAGGGGGGACACTGAAGCTTTCTTT.

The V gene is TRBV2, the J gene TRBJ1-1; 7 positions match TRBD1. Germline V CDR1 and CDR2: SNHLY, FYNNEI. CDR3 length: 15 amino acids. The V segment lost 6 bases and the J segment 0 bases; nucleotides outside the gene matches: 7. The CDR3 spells CASRIGRGVNTEAFF. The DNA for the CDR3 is TGTGCCAGCAGGATTGGCAGGGGGGTGAACACTGAAGCTTTCTTT.